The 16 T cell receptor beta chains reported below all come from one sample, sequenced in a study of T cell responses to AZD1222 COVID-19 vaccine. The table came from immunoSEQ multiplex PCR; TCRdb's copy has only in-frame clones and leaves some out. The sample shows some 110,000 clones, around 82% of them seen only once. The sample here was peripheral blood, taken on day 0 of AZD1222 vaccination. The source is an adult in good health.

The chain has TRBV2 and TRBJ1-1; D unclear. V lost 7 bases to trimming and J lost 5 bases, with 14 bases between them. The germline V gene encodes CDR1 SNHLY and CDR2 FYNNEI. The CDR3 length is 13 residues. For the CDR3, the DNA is TGTGCCAGCATAGCGGTGGAAAGAACTGAAGCTTTCTTT. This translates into CASIAVERTEAFF.

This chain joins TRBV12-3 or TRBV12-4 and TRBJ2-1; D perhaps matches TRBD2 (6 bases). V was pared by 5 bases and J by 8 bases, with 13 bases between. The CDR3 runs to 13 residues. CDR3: CASSLGGRDEQFF. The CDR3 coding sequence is TGTGCCAGCAGTCTGGGGGGTAGGGATGAGCAGTTCTTC.

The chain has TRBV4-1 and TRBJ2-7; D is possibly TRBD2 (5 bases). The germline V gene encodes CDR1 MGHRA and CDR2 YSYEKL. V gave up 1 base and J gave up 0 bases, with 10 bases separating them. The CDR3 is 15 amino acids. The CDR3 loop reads CASSQGVSVSYEQYF. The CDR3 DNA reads TGCGCCAGCAGCCAAGGGGTTAGCGTCTCCTACGAGCAGTACTTC.

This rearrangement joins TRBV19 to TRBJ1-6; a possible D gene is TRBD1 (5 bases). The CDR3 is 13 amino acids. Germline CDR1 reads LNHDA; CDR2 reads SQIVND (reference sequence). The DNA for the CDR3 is TGTGCTTCGGCAGGGCCTGATAATTCACCCCTCCACTTT. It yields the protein CASAGPDNSPLHF.

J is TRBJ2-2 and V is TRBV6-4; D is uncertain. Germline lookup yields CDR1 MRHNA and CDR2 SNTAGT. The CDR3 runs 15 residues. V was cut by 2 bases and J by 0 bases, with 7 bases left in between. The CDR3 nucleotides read TGTGCCAGCAGTGACCGCGGCACGAACACCGGGGAGCTGTTTTTT. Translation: CASSDRGTNTGELFF.

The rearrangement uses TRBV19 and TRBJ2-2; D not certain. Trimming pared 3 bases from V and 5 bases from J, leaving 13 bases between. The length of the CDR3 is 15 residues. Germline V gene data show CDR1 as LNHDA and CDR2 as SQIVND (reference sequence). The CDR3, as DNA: TGTGCCAGTAGTATTGTCGGTTCGATTACCGGGGAGCTGTTTTTT. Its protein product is CASSIVGSITGELFF.

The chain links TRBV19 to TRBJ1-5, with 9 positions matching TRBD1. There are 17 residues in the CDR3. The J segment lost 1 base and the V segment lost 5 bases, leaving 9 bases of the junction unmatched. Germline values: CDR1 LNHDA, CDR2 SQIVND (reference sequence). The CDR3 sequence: CASSLRTGGLSNQPQHF. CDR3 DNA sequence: TGTGCCAGTAGTCTGAGAACAGGGGGCTTGAGCAATCAGCCCCAGCATTTT.

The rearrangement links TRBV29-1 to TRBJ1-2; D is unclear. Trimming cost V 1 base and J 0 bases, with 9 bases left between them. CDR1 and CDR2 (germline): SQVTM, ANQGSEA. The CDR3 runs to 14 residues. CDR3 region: CSVEGSEANYGYTF. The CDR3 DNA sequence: TGCAGCGTTGAAGGGTCCGAGGCTAACTATGGCTACACCTTC.

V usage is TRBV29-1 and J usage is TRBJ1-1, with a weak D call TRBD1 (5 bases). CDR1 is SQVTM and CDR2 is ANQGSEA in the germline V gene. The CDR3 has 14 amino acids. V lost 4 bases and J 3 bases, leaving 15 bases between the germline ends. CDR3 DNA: TGCAGCGTTGCCGGAGTGGGGCGGTACACTGAAGCTTTCTTT. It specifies CSVAGVGRYTEAFF. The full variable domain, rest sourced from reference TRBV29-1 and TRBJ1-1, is SAVISQKPSRDICQRGTSLTIQCQVDSQVTMMFWYRQQPGQSLTLIATANQGSEATYESGFVIDKFPISRPNLTFSTLTVSNMSPEDSSIYLCSVAGVGRYTEAFFGQGTRLTVV.

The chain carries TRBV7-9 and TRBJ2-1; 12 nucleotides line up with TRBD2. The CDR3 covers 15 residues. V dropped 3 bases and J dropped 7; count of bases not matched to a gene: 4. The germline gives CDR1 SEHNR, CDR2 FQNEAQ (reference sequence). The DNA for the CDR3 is TGTGCCAGCAGCTTGAGACTAGCGGGGGAAAATGAGCAGTTCTTC. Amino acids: CASSLRLAGENEQFF.

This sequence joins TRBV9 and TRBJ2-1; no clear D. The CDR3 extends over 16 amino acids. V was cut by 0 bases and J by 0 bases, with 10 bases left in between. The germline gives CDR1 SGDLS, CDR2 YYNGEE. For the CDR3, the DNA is TGTGCCAGCAGCGTAGACTCGCCTAGCTCCTACAATGAGCAGTTCTTC. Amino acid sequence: CASSVDSPSSYNEQFF.

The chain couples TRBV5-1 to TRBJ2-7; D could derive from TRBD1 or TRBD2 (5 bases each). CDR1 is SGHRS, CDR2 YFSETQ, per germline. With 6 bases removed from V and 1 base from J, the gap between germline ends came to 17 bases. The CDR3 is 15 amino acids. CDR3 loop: CASTRAGTPSYEQYF. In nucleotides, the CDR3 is TGCGCCAGCACTCGCGCCGGGACGCCGTCCTACGAGCAGTACTTC.

The CDR3 loop reads CASKKRMTGPSGANVLTF. In DNA form, the CDR3 reads TGCGCCAGCAAGAAACGCATGACAGGGCCCTCTGGGGCCAACGTCCTGACTTTC. The V and J genes are TRBV23-1 and TRBJ2-6, with 7 nucleotides matching TRBD1. TRBV23-1 is an ORF, with its function uncertain. J was trimmed by 0 bases and V by 7 bases; bases with no gene match: 12. This CDR3 comprises 18 residues.

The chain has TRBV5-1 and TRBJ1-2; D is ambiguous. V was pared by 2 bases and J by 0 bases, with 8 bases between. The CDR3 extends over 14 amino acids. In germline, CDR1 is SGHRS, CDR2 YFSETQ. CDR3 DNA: TGCGCCAGCAGCTTCACGGGGACTAACTATGGCTACACCTTC. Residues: CASSFTGTNYGYTF.

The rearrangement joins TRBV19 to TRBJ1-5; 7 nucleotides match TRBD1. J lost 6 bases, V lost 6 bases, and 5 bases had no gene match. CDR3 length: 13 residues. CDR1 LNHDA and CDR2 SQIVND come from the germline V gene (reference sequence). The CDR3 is CASSKGASQPQHF. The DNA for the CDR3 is TGTGCCAGTAGCAAGGGGGCCAGTCAGCCCCAGCATTTT.

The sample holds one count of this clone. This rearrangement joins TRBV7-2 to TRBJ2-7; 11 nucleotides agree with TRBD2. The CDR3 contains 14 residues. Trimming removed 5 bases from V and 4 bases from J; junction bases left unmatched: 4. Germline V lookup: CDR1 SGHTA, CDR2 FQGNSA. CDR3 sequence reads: CASSTGLAVYEQYF. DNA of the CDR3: TGTGCCAGCAGCACGGGACTAGCGGTGTACGAGCAGTACTTC.